The following is a TCR beta chain sequence with its context. TCRdb re-called the 5' RACE reads and catalogs CDR3 proteins one per entry, DNA excluded. This repertoire includes roughly 350,000 distinct CDR3 sequences. Germline V gives CDR1 DFQATT, CDR2 SNEGSKA (reference sequence). The CDR3 has 14 residues. The sample originates from a study of T cells expressing NK-cell markers. Sequencing input: blood T cells: a sorted CD56 or NKG2C T cell subset, CD4+ or CD8+ T cells, or bulk PBMC T cells (not recorded which). The TCR was taken from a man aged 18 to 69 in good health. The chain carries TRBV20-1 and TRBJ2-1. The CDR3 protein is CSARQESSYNEQFF.